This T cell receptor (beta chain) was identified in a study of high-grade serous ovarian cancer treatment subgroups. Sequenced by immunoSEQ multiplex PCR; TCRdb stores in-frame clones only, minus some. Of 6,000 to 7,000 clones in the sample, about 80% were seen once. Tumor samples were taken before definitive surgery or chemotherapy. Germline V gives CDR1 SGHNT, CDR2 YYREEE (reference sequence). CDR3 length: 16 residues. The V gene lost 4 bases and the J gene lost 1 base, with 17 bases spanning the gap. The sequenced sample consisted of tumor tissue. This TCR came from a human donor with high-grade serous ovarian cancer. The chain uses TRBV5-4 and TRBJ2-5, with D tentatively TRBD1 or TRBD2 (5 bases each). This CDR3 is CASSKARDGSQETQYF. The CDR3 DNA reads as TGTGCCAGCAGCAAGGCCCGGGACGGATCCCAAGAGACCCAGTACTTC.